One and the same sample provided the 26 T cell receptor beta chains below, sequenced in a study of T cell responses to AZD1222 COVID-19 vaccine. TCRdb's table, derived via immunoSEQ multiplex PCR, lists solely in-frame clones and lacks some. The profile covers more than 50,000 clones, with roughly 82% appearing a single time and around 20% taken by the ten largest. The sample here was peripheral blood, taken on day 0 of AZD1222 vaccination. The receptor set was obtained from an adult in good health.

The CDR3 sequence is CASSQAIPGTGSSYEQYF. CDR3 nucleotide sequence: TGCGCCAGCAGCCAAGCTATCCCGGGAACCGGGAGCTCCTACGAGCAGTACTTC. The chain has TRBV4-1 and TRBJ2-7; possibly TRBD2 for D (6 bases). This CDR3 comprises 18 residues. Trimming stripped 1 base from V and 0 bases from J, with 19 bases between. Germline V gives CDR1 MGHRA, CDR2 YSYEKL.

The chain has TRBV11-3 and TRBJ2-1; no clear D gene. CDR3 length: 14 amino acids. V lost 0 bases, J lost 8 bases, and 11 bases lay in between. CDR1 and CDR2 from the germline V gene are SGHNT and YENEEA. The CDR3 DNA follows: TGTGCCAGCAGCTTAGATCCCTTCCTATATGAGCAGTTCTTC. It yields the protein CASSLDPFLYEQFF.

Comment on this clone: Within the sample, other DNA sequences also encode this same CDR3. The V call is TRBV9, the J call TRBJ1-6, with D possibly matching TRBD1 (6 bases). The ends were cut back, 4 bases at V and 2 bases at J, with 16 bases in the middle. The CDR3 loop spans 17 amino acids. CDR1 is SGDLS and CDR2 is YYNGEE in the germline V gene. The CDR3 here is CASSPSLGGTYNSPLHF. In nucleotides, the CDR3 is TGTGCCAGCAGCCCCTCCTTAGGGGGGACCTATAATTCACCCCTCCACTTT.

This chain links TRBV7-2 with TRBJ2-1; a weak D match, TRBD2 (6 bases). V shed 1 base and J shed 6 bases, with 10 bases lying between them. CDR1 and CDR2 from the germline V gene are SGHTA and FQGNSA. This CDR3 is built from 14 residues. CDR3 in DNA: TGTGCCAGCAGCTTAGGGCTAGCGACCAATGAGCAGTTCTTC. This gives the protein CASSLGLATNEQFF.

The CDR3 nucleotides read TGTGCCTCTAGCGGCCCCCGAGTGAACACTGAAGCTTTCTTT. Its translation: CASSGPRVNTEAFF. V gene TRBV10-3 combines with J gene TRBJ1-1; D is undetermined. Germline CDR1 is ENHRY and CDR2 is SYGVKD. The CDR3 is 14 residues long. Trimming left V 11 bases short and J 0 bases short, with 16 bases between.

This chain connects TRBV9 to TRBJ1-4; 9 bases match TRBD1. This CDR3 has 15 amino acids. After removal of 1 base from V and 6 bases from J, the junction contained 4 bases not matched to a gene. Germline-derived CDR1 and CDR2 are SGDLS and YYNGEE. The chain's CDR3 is CASSVRDRDYEKLFF. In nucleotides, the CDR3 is TGTGCCAGCAGCGTAAGGGACAGGGATTATGAAAAACTGTTTTTT.

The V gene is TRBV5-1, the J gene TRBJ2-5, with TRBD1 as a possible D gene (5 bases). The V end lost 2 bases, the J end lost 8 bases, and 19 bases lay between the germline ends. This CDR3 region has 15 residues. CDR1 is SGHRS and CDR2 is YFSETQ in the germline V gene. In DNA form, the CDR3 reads TGCGCCAGCAGCTTCGGACACGTTGATGTGAAAACCCAGTACTTC. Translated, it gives CASSFGHVDVKTQYF.

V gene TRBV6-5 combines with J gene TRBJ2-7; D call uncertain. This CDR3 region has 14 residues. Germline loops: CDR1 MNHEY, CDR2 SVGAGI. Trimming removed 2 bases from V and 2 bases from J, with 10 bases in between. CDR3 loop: CASSYGSSPYEQYF. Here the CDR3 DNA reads TGTGCCAGCAGTTACGGCTCATCGCCCTACGAGCAGTACTTC.

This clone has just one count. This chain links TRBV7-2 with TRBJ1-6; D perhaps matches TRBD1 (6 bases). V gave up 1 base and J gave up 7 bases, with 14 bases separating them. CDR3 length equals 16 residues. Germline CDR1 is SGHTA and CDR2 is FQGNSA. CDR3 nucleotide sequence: TGTGCCAGCAGCTTAGGGATGGGGGGCTCGAATTCACCCCTCCACTTT. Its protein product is CASSLGMGGSNSPLHF.

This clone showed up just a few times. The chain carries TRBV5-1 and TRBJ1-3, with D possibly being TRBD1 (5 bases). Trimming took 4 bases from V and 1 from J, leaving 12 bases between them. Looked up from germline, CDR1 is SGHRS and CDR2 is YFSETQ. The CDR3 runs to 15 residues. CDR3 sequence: CASSQGGGSGNTIYF. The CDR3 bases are TGCGCCAGCAGCCAAGGCGGGGGATCTGGAAACACCATATATTTT.

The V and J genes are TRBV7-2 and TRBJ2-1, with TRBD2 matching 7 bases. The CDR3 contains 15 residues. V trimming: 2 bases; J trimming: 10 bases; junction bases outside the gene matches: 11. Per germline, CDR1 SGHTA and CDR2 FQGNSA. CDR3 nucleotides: TGTGCCAGCAGCTTATATGCGGGGGAATTTGAGGAGCAGTTCTTC. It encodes CASSLYAGEFEEQFF.

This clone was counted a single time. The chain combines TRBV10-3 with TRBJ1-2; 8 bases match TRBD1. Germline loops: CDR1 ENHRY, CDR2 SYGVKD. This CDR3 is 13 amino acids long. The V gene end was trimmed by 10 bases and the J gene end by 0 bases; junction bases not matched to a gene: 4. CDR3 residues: CASGTGSNYGYTF. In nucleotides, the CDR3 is TGTGCCAGCGGGACAGGTTCTAACTATGGCTACACCTTC.

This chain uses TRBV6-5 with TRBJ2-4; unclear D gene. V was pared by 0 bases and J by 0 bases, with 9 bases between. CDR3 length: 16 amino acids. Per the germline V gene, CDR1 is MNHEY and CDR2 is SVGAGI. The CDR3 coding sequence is TGTGCCAGCAGTTACTCCTCAACTAAAGCCAAAAACATTCAGTACTTC. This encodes CASSYSSTKAKNIQYF.

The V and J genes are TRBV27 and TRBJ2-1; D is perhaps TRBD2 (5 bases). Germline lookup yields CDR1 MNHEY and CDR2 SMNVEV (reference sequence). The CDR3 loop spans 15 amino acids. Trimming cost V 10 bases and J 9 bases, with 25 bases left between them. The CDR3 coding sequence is TGTGCCACCACCCCAATGCTAGCCGCCTCCGCTGAGCAGTTCTTC. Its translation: CATTPMLAASAEQFF.

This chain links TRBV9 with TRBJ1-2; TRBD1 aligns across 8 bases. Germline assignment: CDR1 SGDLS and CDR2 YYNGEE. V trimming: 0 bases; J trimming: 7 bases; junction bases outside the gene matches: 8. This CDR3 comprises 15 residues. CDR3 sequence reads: CASSVANDRGGGYTF. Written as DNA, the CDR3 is TGTGCCAGCAGCGTAGCGAACGACAGGGGTGGTGGCTACACCTTC. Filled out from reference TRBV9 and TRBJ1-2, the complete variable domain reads DSGVTQTPKHLITATGQRVTLRCSPRSGDLSVYWYQQSLDQGLQFLIQYYNGEERAKGNILERFSAQQFPDLHSELNLSSLELGDSALYFCASSVANDRGGGYTFGSGTRLTVV.

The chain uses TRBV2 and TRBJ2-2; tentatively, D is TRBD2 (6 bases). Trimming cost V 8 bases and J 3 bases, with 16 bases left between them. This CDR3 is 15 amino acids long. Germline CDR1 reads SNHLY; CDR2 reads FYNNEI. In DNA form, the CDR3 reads TGTGCCAGCCGGGCGGTTAGCGGATACACCGGGGAGCTGTTTTTT. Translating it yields CASRAVSGYTGELFF.

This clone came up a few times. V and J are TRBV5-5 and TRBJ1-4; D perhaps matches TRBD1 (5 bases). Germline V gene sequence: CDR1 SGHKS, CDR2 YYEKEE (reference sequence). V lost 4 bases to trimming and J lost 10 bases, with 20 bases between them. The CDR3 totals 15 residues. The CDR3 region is CASSIQTGTQGKLFF. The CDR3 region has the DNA TGTGCCAGCAGCATTCAGACTGGGACTCAGGGAAAACTGTTTTTT. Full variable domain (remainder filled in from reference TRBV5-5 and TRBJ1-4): DAGVTQSPTHLIKTRGQQVTLRCSPISGHKSVSWYQQVLGQGPQFIFQYYEKEERGRGNFPDRFSARQFPNYSSELNVNALLLGDSALYLCASSIQTGTQGKLFFGSGTQLSVL.

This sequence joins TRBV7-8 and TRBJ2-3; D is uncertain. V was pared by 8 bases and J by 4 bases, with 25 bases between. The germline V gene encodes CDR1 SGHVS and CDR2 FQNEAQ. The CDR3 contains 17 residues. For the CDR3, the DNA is TGTGCCAGCCATAAGAATCGCCTGTGGCAGACACCAGATACGCAGTATTTT. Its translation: CASHKNRLWQTPDTQYF.

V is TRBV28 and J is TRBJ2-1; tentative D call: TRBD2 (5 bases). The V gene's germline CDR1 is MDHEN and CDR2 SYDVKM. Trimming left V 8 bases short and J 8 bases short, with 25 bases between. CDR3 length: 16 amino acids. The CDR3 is CASSFQRTRTSDEQFF. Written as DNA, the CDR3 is TGTGCCAGCTCCTTTCAGAGGACTCGGACCTCTGATGAGCAGTTCTTC.

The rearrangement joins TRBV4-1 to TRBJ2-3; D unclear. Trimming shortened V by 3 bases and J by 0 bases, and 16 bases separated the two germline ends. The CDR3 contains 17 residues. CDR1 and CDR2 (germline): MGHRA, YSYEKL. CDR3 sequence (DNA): TGCGCCAGCAGCCAGTCCCCTATTCGTCGTAGCACAGATACGCAGTATTTT. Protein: CASSQSPIRRSTDTQYF.

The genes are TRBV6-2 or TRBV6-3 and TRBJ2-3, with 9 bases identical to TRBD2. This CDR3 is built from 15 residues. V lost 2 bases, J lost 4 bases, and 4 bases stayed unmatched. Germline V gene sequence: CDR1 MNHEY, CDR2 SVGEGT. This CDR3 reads CASSYQREVADTQYF. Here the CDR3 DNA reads TGTGCCAGCAGTTACCAGCGGGAGGTGGCAGATACGCAGTATTTT.

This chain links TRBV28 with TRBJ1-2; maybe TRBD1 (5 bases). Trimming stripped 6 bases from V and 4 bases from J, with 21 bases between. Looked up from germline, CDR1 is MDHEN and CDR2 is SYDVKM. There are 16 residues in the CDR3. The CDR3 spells CASSTETETAGYGYTF. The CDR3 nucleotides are TGTGCCAGCAGCACCGAGACAGAGACAGCGGGCTATGGCTACACCTTC.

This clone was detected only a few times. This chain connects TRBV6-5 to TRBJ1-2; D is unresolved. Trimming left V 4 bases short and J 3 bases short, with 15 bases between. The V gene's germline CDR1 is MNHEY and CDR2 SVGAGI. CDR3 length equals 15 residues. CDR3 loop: CASSSRPPGDYGYTF. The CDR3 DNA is TGTGCCAGCAGTTCCCGGCCCCCTGGGGACTATGGCTACACCTTC.

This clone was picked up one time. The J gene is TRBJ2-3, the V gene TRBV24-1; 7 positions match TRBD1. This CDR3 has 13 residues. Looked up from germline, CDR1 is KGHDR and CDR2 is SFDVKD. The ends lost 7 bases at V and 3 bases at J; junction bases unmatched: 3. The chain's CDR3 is CATSLTGTDTQYF. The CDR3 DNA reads TGTGCCACCAGCCTGACAGGGACAGATACGCAGTATTTT.

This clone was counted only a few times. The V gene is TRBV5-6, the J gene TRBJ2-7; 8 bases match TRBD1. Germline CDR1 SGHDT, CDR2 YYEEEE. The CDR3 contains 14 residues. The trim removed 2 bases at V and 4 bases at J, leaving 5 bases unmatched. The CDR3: CASSFQGASYEQYV. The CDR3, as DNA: TGTGCCAGCAGCTTCCAGGGGGCGAGTTACGAGCAGTACGTC.

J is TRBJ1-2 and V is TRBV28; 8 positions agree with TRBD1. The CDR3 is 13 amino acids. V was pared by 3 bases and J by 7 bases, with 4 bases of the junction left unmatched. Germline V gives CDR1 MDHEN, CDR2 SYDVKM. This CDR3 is CASSLDRVAGYTF. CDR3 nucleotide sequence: TGTGCCAGCAGTTTGGACAGGGTGGCTGGCTACACCTTC.